The 7 T cell receptor beta chains reported below all come from one sample, sequenced in a study of blood T cell repertoires in COVID-19. The data were produced by immunoSEQ multiplex PCR, yet TCRdb's version contains in-frame clones alone and is incomplete. The data contain roughly 73,000 clones, about 82% of them singletons. What was sequenced was peripheral blood. These receptors all come from a woman aged 55-69 years with acute or convalescent COVID-19.

V gene TRBV6-4 combines with J gene TRBJ2-3; D may be TRBD2 (6 bases). Germline V lookup: CDR1 MRHNA, CDR2 SNTAGT. Trimming removed 0 bases at V and 3 bases at J, with 10 bases between. The CDR3 runs 15 residues. CDR3 amino acids: CASSDSTSRTDTQYF. CDR3 DNA sequence: TGTGCCAGCAGTGACTCAACTAGCAGAACAGATACGCAGTATTTT.

The gene calls are TRBV6-2 or TRBV6-3 and TRBJ2-7; D perhaps matches TRBD2 (6 bases). CDR1 is MNHEY, CDR2 SVGEGT, per germline. The CDR3 is 15 amino acids. Trimming pared 6 bases from V and 7 bases from J, leaving 22 bases between. The CDR3 DNA follows: TGTGCCAGCAGCTCCAACCGGGACTCTCCTTTTGAGCAGTACTTC. Translating it yields CASSSNRDSPFEQYF.

The chain links TRBV7-2 to TRBJ1-3; maybe TRBD1 (6 bases). The CDR3 has 16 amino acids. Germline CDR1 and CDR2: SGHTA and FQGNSA. V shed 5 bases and J shed 0 bases, with 14 bases lying between them. The CDR3 protein is CASSPQQGLSGNTIYF. CDR3 DNA: TGTGCCAGCAGCCCCCAGCAGGGGCTCTCTGGAAACACCATATATTTT.

This rearrangement joins TRBV5-5 to TRBJ1-6; D is perhaps TRBD1 (5 bases). The length of the CDR3 is 14 residues. V gave up 4 bases and J gave up 10 bases, with 15 bases separating them. Germline V gene data show CDR1 as SGHKS and CDR2 as YYEKEE (reference sequence). CDR3 residues: CASSPGGVRSPLHF. CDR3 nucleotides: TGTGCCAGCAGCCCTGGGGGGGTAAGATCACCCCTCCACTTT.

This chain uses TRBV28 with TRBJ1-5; the D gene is possibly TRBD1 (6 bases). Germline lookup yields CDR1 MDHEN and CDR2 SYDVKM. Trimming left V 5 bases short and J 0 bases short, with 29 bases between. The CDR3 has 21 residues. CDR3 loop: CASSPPRGQRATQYSNQPQHF. The CDR3 DNA is TGTGCCAGCAGTCCCCCGCGGGGGCAGCGCGCAACCCAATATAGCAATCAGCCCCAGCATTTT.

V is TRBV5-6 and J is TRBJ1-1; D is perhaps TRBD1 (6 bases). This CDR3 has 15 amino acids. Per the germline V gene, CDR1 is SGHDT and CDR2 is YYEEEE. Trimming shortened V by 2 bases and J by 0 bases, and 11 bases separated the two germline ends. The CDR3 sequence is CASSLLDSLNTEAFF. DNA of the CDR3: TGTGCCAGCAGCTTACTGGACAGTCTGAACACTGAAGCTTTCTTT.

The CDR3 DNA reads as TGTGCCAGCAGCTTGGACAGATTGGGCTCCTACGAGCAGTACTTC. Translating it yields CASSLDRLGSYEQYF. The chain links TRBV11-2 to TRBJ2-7, with TRBD1 as a possible D gene (6 bases). V was shortened by 3 bases and J by 0 bases, with 12 bases between the two germline ends. The germline gives CDR1 SGHAT, CDR2 FQNNGV. The CDR3 runs to 15 residues.